The source of this T cell receptor (beta chain) is a study of T cell responses to AZD1222 COVID-19 vaccine (dated by TCRdb to the early 2020s). For the study in its entirety: TCR sequencing covered some 250 trial participants: 200 to 220 given two doses of AZD1222 and some 25 given two doses of MenACWY control vaccine. Trial participants were enrolled by age into subgroups of 18-55, 56-69 and 70-plus years, and 148, 28 and 57 TCR-sequenced participants, respectively, were included in these subgroups.

The sample's time point label is to be understood as: about 28 days (+/-7) after the second vaccine dose. AZD1222 recipients given second doses at about 4 weeks or at about 12 weeks were pooled, since spike-specific TCR depth and breadth were not found to differ between the two schedules. Vaccinee samples came from UK trials COV001 and COV002, including a single-blind randomized controlled phase 2/3 trial of AZD1222 (ChAdOx1 nCoV-19) in healthy adults. For TCRbeta chain sequencing, PBMC samples from trial participants were taken at day 0 and at day 28 after the second dose. Summary of the overall study and its limitations: In the small 56-69-year group, the increase in depth fell short of significance, most likely because of low power. A significant rise in spike-specific TCR breadth and depth was observed after two AZD1222 doses relative to day 0 and relative to MenACWY recipients. Reportedly, almost half of the unique spike-specific TCRs recognized epitopes lying outside the regions that are mutated in the B.1.351 and B.1.1.7 variants. Participants were mostly white British, with more females than males. The authors suggested clonal diversity may have been underestimated. CD4 TCRs associated with the vaccine covered the entire spike protein, and the dominant responses were in regions 160-218 and 743-854. Because no day 14 peak-response samples were available, repertoires were characterized only after the peak T cell response. Conclusions about previously exposed vaccinees were limited because only six or seven AZD1222 recipients were SARS-CoV-2 seropositive at baseline.

The CDR3 regions of human TCRbeta chains were analyzed by immunosequencing. The paper's data handling went like this. Repertoire TCRs were checked for matches against a reference library of SARS-CoV-2-specific TCRs that had been generated using the MIRA antigen-specificity platform. Breadth was defined as the fraction of unique TCRs that were SARS-CoV-2-associated. Depth was defined as the fraction of total T cells that were SARS-CoV-2-associated. Each spike-specific TCR was assigned to its reactive spike region and to a CD4 or CD8 class using the MIRA data. Log10-transformed breadth and depth values were compared by one-way ANOVA with Sidak's multiple comparisons tests. Drawn from immuneACCESS, this table holds only the in-frame rearrangements with V and J called that TCRdb kept. Clones are partly lost; checked studies trace under half to an unresolved V gene and leave the rest unexplained. Clone size and V and J calls were adopted from that table, with D and trimming inferred from the DNA. The sample table lists more than 75,000 clones, about 83% of them with a count of one. The top ten hold approximately 1.2% of the sample.

CDR1 is given as LGHDT and CDR2 as YNNKEL, both from the germline V gene (reference sequence). V lost 8 bases and J lost 3 bases, and the count of bases not matched to a germline gene is 3. The CDR3 contains 12 residues, cysteine and phenylalanine counted. Of the read, only the CDR3 DNA is kept; its 36 bases are in frame from base 1. Comment on this clone: Its antigen remains undetermined. There are no base qualities to consult, and no much larger clone falls within one base.

The material was peripheral blood, obtained 28 days after the second AZD1222 dose. The chain was built from TRBV3-1 (or the pseudogene TRBV3-2) and TRBJ2-5; the junction holds 7 bases that match TRBD2. The origin of this receptor is an adult who received the AZD1222 COVID-19 vaccine. CDR3 loop: CASAGVEETQYF. The DNA sequence follows: TGTGCCAGCGCGGGGGTCGAAGAGACCCAGTACTTC.